This TCR beta chain stems from a study of T cells after yellow fever vaccination. Study-wide background: The fractions with low cell numbers were processed using SMART-Seq v4 Ultra Low Input.

The CDR3 loop spans 18 amino acids. Trimming left V 0 bases short and J 3 bases short, with 21 bases between. In germline, CDR1 is SGHRS, CDR2 YFSETQ. In its sample, this clonotype was seen many times. Its target is not known. TCRdb re-called the 5' RACE reads through MiXCR, storing one row per CDR3 protein. The sample holds just over 300,000 distinct CDR3 sequences, around 4% seen once. Study-wide findings and caveats: Any FACS-sorted repertoire could hold abundant clonotypes that contaminate it from the bulk population. Peaking on day 5 versus 15, the secondary response was faster but weaker. There was a small share of clonotypes that showed up in both the CD4 and CD8 compartments.

The sequences come from PBMCs, collected on the day of the yellow fever booster vaccination. The gene calls are TRBV5-1 and TRBJ1-2; no firm D call. This TCR derives from a man between 18 and 29 years old who received the YFV17D yellow fever vaccine. The CDR3 coding sequence is TGCGCCAGCAGCTTGGTGTTGGGTGTGCGGGATTTGGACTATGGCTACACCTTC. Amino acids: CASSLVLGVRDLDYGYTF.